Below are 7 T cell receptor beta chains sequenced from a single sample in a study of tumor-infiltrating lymphocytes in primary liver carcinoma. Total RNA and DNA came together from roughly 20-30 mg of bulk tissue without cell sorting. The input was around 500 ng total RNA; TCR beta cDNA was made from it with a constant-region primer. Generation of the TCR beta libraries relied on three nested multiplex PCR rounds using slightly modified ARM-PCR. Each of the first two PCR rounds ran 9 to 11 cycles with TRBV1-TRBV30 forward and C-beta reverse primers. TCRdb processed the multiplex PCR reads anew with MiXCR; each CDR3 protein has one entry. Among tens of thousands of distinct CDR3 sequences listed, roughly 73% were seen once. Sequenced sample: liver tumor tissue from sampling region 2. Described subset: tumor region T2, inferior pole. The receptors were sampled from a man in his forties with primary liver carcinoma and hepatitis B virus infection.

Remarks on this clonotype: The junction departs from germline at one end; a sequencing error may be responsible. V is TRBV11-3 and J is TRBJ2-3; D not certain. Germline CDR1 reads SGHNT; CDR2 reads YENEEA. This CDR3 has 15 amino acids. CDR3: CASSPGGGPTDKQYF. The CDR3 coding sequence is TGTGCCAGCAGTCCCGGTGGTGGTCCCACAGATAAGCAGTATTTT.

With regard to this clonotype: Without the conserved terminal phenylalanine or tryptophan, this CDR3 likely stems from a read error. The rearrangement uses TRBV11-2 and TRBJ2-1, with 8 bases fitting TRBD2. Germline lookup yields CDR1 SGHAT and CDR2 FQNNGV. The CDR3 runs 15 residues. CDR3 sequence (DNA): TGTGCCAACAGCCCGGGATTAGCGGGACCCAATGAGCAGTTCTCC. Protein sequence: CANSPGLAGPNEQFS.

In regard to this clonotype: The conserved closing phenylalanine or tryptophan is absent in this CDR3, likely reflecting a read error. The V gene is TRBV7-3, the J gene TRBJ1-5; D not resolved. V was clipped by 5 bases and J by 5 bases, with 10 bases between them. CDR3 size: 13 residues. Germline CDR1 reads SGHTA; CDR2 reads FQGTGA. The CDR3 DNA reads TGTGCCAGCAGCATTACGCGGGATCAGCCCCAGCATTAT. It encodes CASSITRDQPQHY.

The rearrangement links TRBV11-2 to TRBJ2-7; tentatively, D is TRBD1 or TRBD2 (5 bases each). The CDR3 extends over 14 amino acids. Trimming took 2 bases from V and 9 from J, leaving 17 bases between them. CDR1 SGHAT and CDR2 FQNNGV come from the germline V gene. This chain's CDR3 is CASSLRGDDGVQYF. In DNA, the CDR3 is TGTGCCAGCAGCTTAAGAGGGGATGATGGGGTGCAGTACTTC.

This clonotype has only one observation. This chain uses TRBV5-6 with TRBJ1-5, with a tentative D call TRBD1 (6 bases). The tail of the sequence fits TRBJ2-3 better, so the J call may be wrong. Germline V gene sequence: CDR1 SGHDT, CDR2 YYEEEE. This CDR3 comprises 17 residues. CDR3 sequence reads: CASSLEGGQGANQPQYF. The DNA for the CDR3 is TGTGCCAGCAGCTTGGAAGGGGGTCAGGGTGCCAATCAGCCCCAGTATTTT.

This clonotype was seen once. Its ends do not fully match the called genes, so a read error is possible. The chain recombines TRBV5-4 with TRBJ2-5; no clear D. Germline V lookup: CDR1 SGHNT, CDR2 YYREEE (reference sequence). The CDR3 runs 12 residues. The CDR3 region has the DNA TGTGTCAGCAGTACGGACCAAGAGACCCAGTACTTT. This encodes CVSSTDQETQYF.

Notes on this clonotype: Likely a read error: the CDR3 ends without its conserved phenylalanine or tryptophan. The chain employs TRBV6-5 and TRBJ2-7, with TRBD1 matching 11 bases. Germline V gene sequence: CDR1 MNHEY, CDR2 SVGAGI. The CDR3 sequence is 15 residues long. Germline trimming cut 6 bases from V and 3 bases from J; bases unmatched to any gene: 7. CDR3 bases: TGTGCCAGCAGCGACGGGACAGGGGGAGGCTACGAGCAGTACCTC. Its translation: CASSDGTGGGYEQYL.